The 3 T cell receptor beta chains in this list originate from one sample, sequenced in a study of control samples from healthy donors and cancer patients. This table comes from immunoSEQ multiplex PCR, and its TCRdb copy is limited to in-frame clones, with some not included. Counted here are about 79,000 clones, over 85% occurring once; the ten biggest clones make up 1.3%. Sequencing input: PBMCs. These receptors were taken from a woman in her forties with lung cancer.

This clone was recorded once. V is TRBV6-1 and J is TRBJ2-3; D ambiguous. Germline CDR1 reads MNHNS; CDR2 reads SASEGT. The CDR3 spans 14 residues. V dropped 1 base and J dropped 4 bases, with 9 bases sitting between them. CDR3 amino acids: CASSEGLAADTQYF. DNA of the CDR3: TGTGCCAGCAGTGAAGGGCTGGCAGCAGATACGCAGTATTTT.

J is TRBJ1-1 and V is TRBV12-3 or TRBV12-4; D remains ambiguous. Trimming pared 4 bases from V and 0 bases from J, leaving 6 bases between. The CDR3 is 13 residues long. CDR3 amino acids: CASSYGVNTEAFF. DNA for the CDR3: TGTGCCAGCAGTTACGGGGTGAACACTGAAGCTTTCTTT.

V is TRBV14 and J is TRBJ2-2, with D unresolved. There are 14 residues in the CDR3. Germline CDR1 SGHDN, CDR2 FVKESK. Between the trimmed V and J ends, which lost 1 base and 1 base, there was a span of 4 bases. CDR3 DNA sequence: TGTGCCAGCAGCCAAGTTATGAACACCGGGGAGCTGTTTTTT. It specifies CASSQVMNTGELFF.